This is a list of T cell receptor beta chains from one sample in a study of T cell changes during pregnancy in multiple sclerosis. Only in-frame clones appear in the TCRdb table, and some are missing; sequencing was by immunoSEQ multiplex PCR. Of around 57,000 clones detected, 91% appear once; the ten largest clones hold 2% to 2.5%. The sample in question was peripheral blood, obtained in the third trimester of pregnancy. The origin of the receptors is a female donor in good health, enrolled as a control in a pregnancy study. CDR3s include the opening cysteine and the closing phenylalanine or tryptophan. A D gene is named only where the DNA matches it firmly. Only some rows state a clone size, as once, few, many or a class for expanded clones.

CDR3aa	CDR3nt	d_gene	v_gene	j_gene	abundance
CASSLSGATDTQYF	TGTGCCAGCAGTTTAAGCGGGGCCACAGATACGCAGTATTTT	TRBD2	TRBV11-2	TRBJ2-3	few
CASSVEGGPYNEQFF	TGTGCCAGCAGCGTAGAAGGGGGCCCCTACAATGAGCAGTTCTTC	TRBD1	TRBV9	TRBJ2-1	-
CASSSTLRAWNQPQHF	TGTGCCAGCAGCTCTACTCTCAGGGCCTGGAATCAGCCCCAGCATTTT	-	TRBV7-2	TRBJ1-5	-
CAASGGMDEKLFF	TGTGCGGCCTCGGGGGGCATGGATGAAAAACTGTTTTTT	-	TRBV12-5	TRBJ1-4	-
CASSFGLGYGYTF	TGTGCCAGCAGTTTTGGACTGGGATATGGCTACACCTTC	-	TRBV27	TRBJ1-2	-
CASSVGRDGDEQFF	TGTGCCAGCAGCGTAGGGCGGGATGGCGATGAGCAGTTCTTC	-	TRBV9	TRBJ2-1	-
CASSPGLGYEQYF	TGTGCCAGCTCACCGGGACTAGGCTACGAGCAGTACTTC	TRBD2	TRBV18	TRBJ2-7	-
CAVSGTGGSRYGYTF	TGTGCCGTCTCCGGGACAGGGGGCAGTCGCTATGGCTACACCTTC	TRBD1	TRBV10-3	TRBJ1-2	-
CASSPGQSTEAFF	TGTGCCAGCAGCCCCGGACAGTCCACTGAAGCTTTCTTT	-	TRBV6-6	TRBJ1-1	-
CASSWTQGEKLFF	TGTGCCAGCAGTTGGACACAGGGGGAAAAACTGTTTTTT	TRBD1	TRBV27	TRBJ1-4	-
CSADWNRGRLYGYTF	TGCAGCGCCGATTGGAACAGGGGCCGGCTATATGGCTACACCTTC	TRBD1	TRBV29-1	TRBJ1-2	-
CASSSLSGEKETQYF	TGTGCCAGCAGCTCTTTGTCGGGGGAGAAAGAGACCCAGTACTTC	-	TRBV27	TRBJ2-5	-
CASSRTGTKLTGELFF	TGTGCCAGCAGCCGGACCGGGACTAAACTCACCGGGGAGCTGTTTTTT	TRBD2	TRBV7-9	TRBJ2-2	-
CASSLDFGGGSPLHF	TGCGCCAGCAGCTTGGATTTCGGCGGGGGATCACCCCTCCACTTT	-	TRBV5-1	TRBJ1-6	-
CASSSGGLRNSPLHF	TGTGCCAGCAGCTCCGGGGGACTCCGAAATTCACCCCTCCACTTT	-	TRBV7-9	TRBJ1-6	-
CASSYYVTGSYNEQFF	TGTGCCAGCAGCTATTACGTAACAGGGTCCTACAATGAGCAGTTCTTC	-	TRBV7-2	TRBJ2-1	once
CSAPLDREGGYTF	TGCAGCGCACCCCTAGACAGGGAAGGCGGCTACACCTTC	TRBD1	TRBV29-1	TRBJ1-2	once
CASRGRGNPLSEQYF	TGTGCCAGCAGGGGGAGGGGTAATCCCCTCTCCGAGCAGTACTTC	TRBD2	TRBV28	TRBJ2-7	-
CASSFSGSRNEQYF	TGTGCCAGCAGTTTCAGCGGGAGTAGAAACGAGCAGTACTTC	TRBD2	TRBV7-2	TRBJ2-7	-
CASSLVYSEDTQYF	TGTGCCAGCAGTTTGGTCTATTCGGAGGATACGCAGTATTTT	-	TRBV28	TRBJ2-3	-
CASSIKPGEAFF	TGTGCCAGCAGCATCAAACCGGGGGAAGCTTTCTTT	-	TRBV7-9	TRBJ1-1	-
CASSGWREGQETQYF	TGTGCCAGCAGCGGTTGGCGGGAGGGACAAGAGACCCAGTACTTC	TRBD2	TRBV5-4	TRBJ2-5	-
CASSVRQTKEKLFF	TGTGCCAGCAGTGTTCGGCAGACTAAAGAAAAACTGTTTTTT	-	TRBV2	TRBJ1-4	-
CAWSVTKATDTQYF	TGTGCCTGGAGTGTAACTAAAGCTACAGATACGCAGTATTTT	-	TRBV30	TRBJ2-3	-
CATGRENQPQHF	TGTGCCACTGGACGGGAAAATCAGCCCCAGCATTTT	-	TRBV10-3	TRBJ1-5	many
CASSFVIGTGLRYGYTF	TGTGCCAGCAGTTTCGTGATCGGGACAGGGCTGCGCTATGGCTACACCTTC	TRBD1	TRBV27	TRBJ1-2	-
CSVGKGGLSGANVLTF	TGCAGCGTTGGAAAAGGGGGCCTCTCTGGGGCCAACGTCCTGACTTTC	TRBD1	TRBV29-1	TRBJ2-6	-
CASSPPGQVPYGYTF	TGTGCCAGCAGTCCACCTGGACAGGTCCCTTATGGCTACACCTTC	TRBD1	TRBV6-6	TRBJ1-2	-